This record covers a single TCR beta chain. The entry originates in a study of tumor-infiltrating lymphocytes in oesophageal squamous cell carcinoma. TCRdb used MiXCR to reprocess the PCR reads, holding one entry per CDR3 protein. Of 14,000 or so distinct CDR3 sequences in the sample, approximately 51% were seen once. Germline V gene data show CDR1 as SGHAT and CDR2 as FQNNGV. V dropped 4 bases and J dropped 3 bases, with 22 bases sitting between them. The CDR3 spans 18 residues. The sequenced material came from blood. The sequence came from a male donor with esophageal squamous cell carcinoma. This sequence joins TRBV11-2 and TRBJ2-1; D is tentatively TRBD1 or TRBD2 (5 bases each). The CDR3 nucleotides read TGTGCCAGCAGCTCAGGACCGGGACCTAGGGTGGGCTACAATGAGCAGTTCTTC. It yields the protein CASSSGPGPRVGYNEQFF.